Listed below are T cell receptor beta chains from one sample, sequenced in a study of T-cell memory formation after mild COVID-19. TCRdb reprocessed the 5' RACE reads via MiXCR and lists one record per CDR3 protein. In the table there are just under 350,000 distinct CDR3 sequences, under 15% of which are singletons. Sequenced sample: PBMCs or a T cell subset sorted from them (not recorded which). These receptors were taken from a man in his late teens or twenties who had mild COVID-19 (a few samples of this study predate the infection). Cell type and time point are not known. Each CDR3 is given with its conserved first and last residue. A D gene is named only where the DNA matches it firmly. Clone size is not always given. Where it is, it says once, few, many or a class for expanded clones.

d_call j_call v_call clone_size cdr3_aa cdr3_nt
- TRBJ2-1 TRBV11-2 - CASSGTLVAEQFF TGTGCCAGCTCCGGGACGCTCGTGGCGGAGCAGTTCTTC
- TRBJ2-3 TRBV7-9 few CASSLDPPISVQADTQYF TGTGCCAGCAGCTTAGACCCCCCAATATCGGTTCAGGCAGATACGCAGTATTTT
TRBD1 TRBJ1-5 TRBV20-1 few CSASGQSYQPQHF TGCAGTGCGTCGGGACAGTCATATCAGCCCCAGCATTTT
TRBD1 TRBJ2-7 TRBV7-2 - CASSLTGVEQYF TGTGCCAGCAGCCTAACAGGGGTCGAGCAGTACTTC
- TRBJ1-1 TRBV5-5 few CASSPPGEEAFF TGTGCCAGCAGCCCCCCGGGGGAAGAAGCTTTCTTT
TRBD2 TRBJ2-1 TRBV7-9 few CASSLSPGTSGGDEQFF TGTGCCAGCAGCTTATCCCCCGGGACTAGCGGGGGGGATGAGCAGTTCTTC
TRBD1 TRBJ2-5 TRBV11-1 few CASSTGQGFGQETQYF TGTGCCAGCAGCACAGGACAGGGGTTTGGGCAAGAGACCCAGTACTTC
TRBD1 TRBJ1-1 TRBV27 - CASSFEGQGDEAFF TGTGCCAGCAGTTTTGAAGGACAGGGGGATGAAGCTTTCTTT
TRBD1 TRBJ1-5 TRBV20-1 - CSARGLGQGVQPQHF TGCAGTGCTAGAGGTTTGGGACAGGGAGTTCAGCCCCAGCATTTT
- TRBJ2-3 TRBV5-1 - CASSLGREGGGTDTQYF TGCGCCAGCAGCTTGGGACGAGAGGGGGGCGGCACAGATACGCAGTATTTT
TRBD1 TRBJ1-5 TRBV4-3 few CASSAGTGGEKKHF TGCGCCAGCAGCGCCGGGACAGGGGGCGAAAAGAAGCATTTT
- TRBJ1-3 TRBV4-3 - CASSQDSRVSGNTIYF TGCGCCAGCAGCCAAGATTCTCGCGTATCTGGAAACACCATATATTTT
TRBD1 TRBJ1-5 TRBV24-1 many CATSHRDREGTQHF TGTGCCACCAGCCACCGGGACAGGGAGGGAACCCAGCATTTT
- TRBJ1-2 TRBV10-3 many CAISEPAGVSDGYTF TGTGCCATCAGTGAGCCGGCCGGGGTGTCGGATGGCTACACCTTC
TRBD1 TRBJ2-7 TRBV30 few CAWSRTGGVGTYEQYF TGTGCCTGGAGTCGGACAGGGGGCGTTGGCACCTACGAGCAGTACTTC
- TRBJ2-3 TRBV12-3/TRBV12-4 - CASSLGVGVLIDTQYF TGTGCCAGCAGTTTGGGGGTAGGGGTCCTTATAGATACGCAGTATTTT
- TRBJ1-2 TRBV6-5 - CASSYSNSYYGYTF TGTGCCAGCAGTTACTCGAACAGCTACTATGGCTACACCTTC
- TRBJ2-7 TRBV25-1 - CASSRAGFEQYF TGTGCCAGCAGCAGGGCGGGGTTCGAGCAGTACTTC
TRBD1 TRBJ2-3 TRBV4-3 many CASSRTPGTGSDTQYF TGCGCCAGCAGCCGAACTCCGGGGACAGGGTCAGATACGCAGTATTTT
TRBD1 TRBJ2-2 TRBV3-1 - CASSGQGSNTGELFF TGTGCCAGCAGTGGACAGGGTTCGAACACCGGGGAGCTGTTTTTT
TRBD1 TRBJ1-2 TRBV29-1 - CSVEDRLGGLRGYTF TGCAGCGTTGAAGATCGTCTAGGGGGCTTACGAGGCTACACCTTC
- TRBJ1-2 TRBV12-3/TRBV12-4 few CASSSLRRDGYTF TGTGCCAGCAGTTCTCTTCGTCGCGATGGCTACACCTTC
- TRBJ2-1 TRBV12-3/TRBV12-4 - CASSPHLAFGDEQFF TGTGCCAGCAGTCCCCACCTGGCCTTCGGGGATGAGCAGTTCTTC
- TRBJ2-1 TRBV20-1 - CSAPGGAPGDEQFF TGCAGTGCTCCAGGAGGGGCCCCGGGGGATGAGCAGTTCTTC
- TRBJ1-2 TRBV10-3 - CAISMDRNYGYTF TGTGCCATCAGCATGGACAGAAACTATGGCTACACCTTC
- TRBJ2-1 TRBV28 - CASSLPKGNEQFF TGTGCCAGCAGCTTACCAAAGGGCAATGAGCAGTTCTTC
- TRBJ2-2 TRBV20-1 - CSARDRLTGELFF TGCAGTGCTAGAGATAGACTCACCGGGGAGCTGTTTTTT
- TRBJ1-5 TRBV2 - CASSGRGIRNQPQHF TGTGCCAGCAGTGGGAGGGGTATACGCAATCAGCCCCAGCATTTT
- TRBJ2-1 TRBV5-1 - CASSPSRSNEQFF TGCGCCAGCAGCCCCTCCCGTAGTAATGAGCAGTTCTTC
TRBD2 TRBJ2-1 TRBV7-3 - CASSRGLAGANNEQFF TGTGCCAGCAGCCGGGGACTAGCGGGGGCCAACAATGAGCAGTTCTTC
- TRBJ2-5 TRBV28 once CASSLSRGGLQETQYF TGTGCCAGCAGTTTATCCCGAGGGGGGCTCCAAGAGACCCAGTACTTC